Listed below are T cell receptor beta chains from one sample, sequenced in a study of T cells after yellow fever vaccination. One entry per CDR3 protein results from TCRdb running MiXCR on the 5' RACE reads. The sample gives about 240,000 distinct CDR3 sequences, roughly 7.2% of which show up once; approximately 0.87% is in the top ten. The sequenced sample was CD4+ T cells sorted from PBMCs, obtained 15 days after the yellow fever booster vaccination. The receptor set was obtained from a man aged 25 to 40 who received the YFV17D yellow fever vaccine. CDR3s include the opening cysteine and the closing phenylalanine or tryptophan. A D gene is named only where the DNA matches it firmly. Part of the rows lack a size; the others show once, few, many or a class for expanded clones.

>TRBV5-1|TRBD2|TRBJ2-3|few
TGCGCCAGCAGGTTAGCGGGAGGCCCAAGGGATACGCAGTATTTT
CASRLAGGPRDTQYF
>TRBV2|NA|TRBJ1-1|few
TGTGCCACCAAGGCGGGCGTTGAAGCTTTCTTT
CATKAGVEAFF
>TRBV18|TRBD2|TRBJ2-1|NA
TGTGCCAGCTCACCTGGAGCGGGAGTAGGTGAGCAGTTCTTC
CASSPGAGVGEQFF
>TRBV11-1|NA|TRBJ2-5|few
TGTGCCAGCAGGTTCTTTTTCGGGGGCGCAGCGGGTGAGACCCAGTACTTC
CASRFFFGGAAGETQYF
>TRBV7-9|TRBD2|TRBJ2-1|NA
TGTGCCAGCAGGCCTAAAGCGGGGGGCCTTGGAGAGCAGTTCTTC
CASRPKAGGLGEQFF
>TRBV30|TRBD1|TRBJ1-1|NA
TGTGCCTCTTGGACAGGGCCTATGAACACTGAAGCTTTCTTT
CASWTGPMNTEAFF
>TRBV14|TRBD1|TRBJ2-1|few
TGTGCCAGCAGCCTCCTTACCGGGACAGGGGGCATTGAGCAGTTCTTC
CASSLLTGTGGIEQFF
>TRBV15|TRBD1|TRBJ2-1|NA
TGTGCCACCAGCAGAGATCACAGGGGGCAGTTCTTC
CATSRDHRGQFF
>TRBV19|TRBD2|TRBJ2-1|NA
TGTGCCAGTAGACTAGCGGGACGGAATTACAATGAGCAGTTCTTC
CASRLAGRNYNEQFF
>TRBV5-1|NA|TRBJ2-1|NA
TGCGCCAGCAGCACTGGTCTGGGACGCACCGACAATGAGCAGTTCTTC
CASSTGLGRTDNEQFF
>TRBV10-3|TRBD2|TRBJ2-7|many
TGTGCCATCAGAGAGGGGACTAGCGGGAGCTACGAGCAGTACTTC
CAIREGTSGSYEQYF
>TRBV19|TRBD1|TRBJ1-1|NA
TGTGCCAGCCCGACAGGGGGCTTCGAAGCTTTCTTT
CASPTGGFEAFF
>TRBV20-1|NA|TRBJ2-1|few
TGCAGTACCCCCAACAGAAACAATGAGCAGTTCTTC
CSTPNRNNEQFF
>TRBV20-1|NA|TRBJ1-5|few
TGCAGTGCTAGAGAATTTCGTTCATATAGCAATCAGCCCCAGCATTTT
CSAREFRSYSNQPQHF
>TRBV12-5|NA|TRBJ1-1|NA
TGTGCTAGTGCATCCCCAGCGGCGGGACTGGGCTTAGCTTTCTTT
CASASPAAGLGLAFF
>TRBV20-1|NA|TRBJ1-2|NA
TGCAGTGCTCGGGACAATGGCCCCCACTACACCTTC
CSARDNGPHYTF
>TRBV15|NA|TRBJ1-1|many
TGTGCCACCAGCAGAGCGGACGGAATGAACACTGAAGCTTTCTTT
CATSRADGMNTEAFF
>TRBV7-3|TRBD2|TRBJ2-2|NA
TGTGCCAGCAGCCCCCTAAGCGGCGGGAGAGGAACCGGGGAGCTGTTTTTT
CASSPLSGGRGTGELFF
>TRBV15|NA|TRBJ1-6|many
TGTGCCACCAGCAGAGATCTATCCCAGGGGAATTCACCCCTCCACTTT
CATSRDLSQGNSPLHF
>TRBV7-3|TRBD2|TRBJ2-7|few
TGTGCCAGCTCCCGTAGCGGGAGTCACGAGCAGTACTTC
CASSRSGSHEQYF